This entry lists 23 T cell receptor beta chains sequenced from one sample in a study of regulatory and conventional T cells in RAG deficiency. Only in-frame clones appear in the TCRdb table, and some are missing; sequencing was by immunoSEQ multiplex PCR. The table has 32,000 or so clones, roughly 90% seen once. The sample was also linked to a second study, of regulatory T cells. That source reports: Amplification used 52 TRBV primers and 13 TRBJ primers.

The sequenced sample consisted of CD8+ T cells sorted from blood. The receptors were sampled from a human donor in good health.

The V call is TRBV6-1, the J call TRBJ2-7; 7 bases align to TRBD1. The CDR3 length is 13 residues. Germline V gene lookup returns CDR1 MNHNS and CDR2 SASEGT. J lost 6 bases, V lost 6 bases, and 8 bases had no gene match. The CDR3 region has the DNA TGTGCCAGCAGGGCAGGGGGAAATGGCGAGCAGTACTTC. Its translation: CASRAGGNGEQYF.

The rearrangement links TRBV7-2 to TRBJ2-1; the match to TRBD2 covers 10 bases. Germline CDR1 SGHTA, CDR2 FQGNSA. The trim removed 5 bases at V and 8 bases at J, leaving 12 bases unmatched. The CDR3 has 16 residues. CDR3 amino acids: CASSARLAGARHEQFF. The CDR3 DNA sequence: TGTGCCAGCAGCGCGCGGCTAGCGGGGGCCCGGCATGAGCAGTTCTTC. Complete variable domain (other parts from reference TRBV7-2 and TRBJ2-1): GAGVSQSPSNKVTEKGKDVELRCDPISGHTALYWYRQSLGQGLEFLIYFQGNSAPDKSGLPSDRFSAERTGGSVSTLTIQRTQQEDSAVYLCASSARLAGARHEQFFGPGTRLTVL.

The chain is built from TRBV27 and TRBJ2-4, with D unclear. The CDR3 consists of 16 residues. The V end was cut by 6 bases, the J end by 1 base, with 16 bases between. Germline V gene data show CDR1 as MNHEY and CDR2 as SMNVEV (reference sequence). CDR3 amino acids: CASRKTPGGAKNIQYF. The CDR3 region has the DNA TGTGCCAGCAGGAAAACTCCTGGTGGGGCCAAAAACATTCAGTACTTC.

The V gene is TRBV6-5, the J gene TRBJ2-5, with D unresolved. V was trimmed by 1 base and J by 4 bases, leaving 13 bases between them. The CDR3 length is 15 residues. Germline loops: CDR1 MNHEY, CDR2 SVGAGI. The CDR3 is CASSYLEGVSETQYF. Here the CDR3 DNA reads TGTGCCAGCAGTTACTTAGAAGGAGTTTCAGAGACCCAGTACTTC.

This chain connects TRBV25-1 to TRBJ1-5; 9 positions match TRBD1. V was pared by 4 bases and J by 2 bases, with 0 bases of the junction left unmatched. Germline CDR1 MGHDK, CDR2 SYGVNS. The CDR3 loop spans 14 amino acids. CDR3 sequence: CASSGDRGNQPQHF. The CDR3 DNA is TGTGCCAGCAGTGGGGACAGGGGCAATCAGCCCCAGCATTTT.

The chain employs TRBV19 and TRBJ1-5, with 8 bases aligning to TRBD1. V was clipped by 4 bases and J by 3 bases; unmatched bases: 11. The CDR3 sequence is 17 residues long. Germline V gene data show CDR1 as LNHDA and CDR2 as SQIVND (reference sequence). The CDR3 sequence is CASSTSTGAIFNQPQHF. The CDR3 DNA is TGTGCCAGTAGTACCTCGACAGGGGCGATTTTCAATCAGCCCCAGCATTTT.

In DNA, the CDR3 is TGTGCCAGCAGCAAAGTAGGAGATGAACCAAACACTGAAGCTTTCTTT. Its protein is CASSKVGDEPNTEAFF. The chain employs TRBV21-1 and TRBJ1-1. TRBV21-1 constitutes a pseudogene. The CDR3 is made up of 16 amino acids.

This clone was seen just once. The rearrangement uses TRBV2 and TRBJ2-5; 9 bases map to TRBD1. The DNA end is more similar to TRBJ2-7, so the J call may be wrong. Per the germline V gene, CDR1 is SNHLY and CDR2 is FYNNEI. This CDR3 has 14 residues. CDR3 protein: CASSGQGGIYEQYF. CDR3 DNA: TGTGCCAGCAGTGGACAGGGGGGTATCTACGAGCAGTACTTC.

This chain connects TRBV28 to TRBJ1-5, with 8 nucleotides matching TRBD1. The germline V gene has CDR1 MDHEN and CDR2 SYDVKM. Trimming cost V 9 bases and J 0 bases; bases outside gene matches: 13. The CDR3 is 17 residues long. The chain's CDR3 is CASRTNGRGLSNQPQHF. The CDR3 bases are TGTGCCAGTCGAACCAACGGCAGGGGGCTTAGCAATCAGCCCCAGCATTTT.

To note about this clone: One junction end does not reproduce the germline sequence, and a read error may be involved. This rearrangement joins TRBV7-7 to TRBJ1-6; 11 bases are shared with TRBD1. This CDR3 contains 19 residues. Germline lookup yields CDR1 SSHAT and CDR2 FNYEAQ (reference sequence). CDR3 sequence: CASSLDGTGGRCSNSPLHF. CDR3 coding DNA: TGTGCTAGCAGCTTAGACGGGACAGGGGGTCGGTGCAGTAATTCACCCCTCCACTTT.

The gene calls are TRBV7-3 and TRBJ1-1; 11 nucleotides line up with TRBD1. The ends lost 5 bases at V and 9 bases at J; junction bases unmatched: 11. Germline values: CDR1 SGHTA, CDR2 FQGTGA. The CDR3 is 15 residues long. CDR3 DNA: TGTGCCAGCAGCGACAGAGGACAGGGGGCGATTAAAGCTTTCTTT. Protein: CASSDRGQGAIKAFF.

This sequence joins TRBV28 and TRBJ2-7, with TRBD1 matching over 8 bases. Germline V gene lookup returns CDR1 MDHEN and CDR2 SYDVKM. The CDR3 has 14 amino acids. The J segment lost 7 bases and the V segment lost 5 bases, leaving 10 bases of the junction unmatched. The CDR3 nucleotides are TGTGCCAGCAGTCCCCGACAGGGGTCCCAGGAGCAGTACTTC. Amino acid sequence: CASSPRQGSQEQYF. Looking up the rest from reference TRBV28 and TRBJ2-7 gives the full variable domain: DVKVTQSSRYLVKRTGEKVFLECVQDMDHENMFWYRQDPGLGLRLIYFSYDVKMKEKGDIPEGYSVSREKKERFSLILESASTNQTSMYLCASSPRQGSQEQYFGPGTRLTVT.

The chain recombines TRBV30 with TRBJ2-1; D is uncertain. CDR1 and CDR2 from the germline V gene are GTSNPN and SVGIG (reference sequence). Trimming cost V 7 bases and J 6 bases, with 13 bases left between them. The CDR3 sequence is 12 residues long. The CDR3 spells CASSGGSNEQFF. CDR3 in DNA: TGTGCCTCCTCAGGTGGCAGCAATGAGCAGTTCTTC.

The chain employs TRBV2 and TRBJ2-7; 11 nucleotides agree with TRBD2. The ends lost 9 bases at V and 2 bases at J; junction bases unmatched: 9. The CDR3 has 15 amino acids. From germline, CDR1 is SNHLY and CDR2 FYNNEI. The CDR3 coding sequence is TGTGCCAGTTTACCACCGGGACTAGCGGCCTACGAGCAGTACTTC. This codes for CASLPPGLAAYEQYF. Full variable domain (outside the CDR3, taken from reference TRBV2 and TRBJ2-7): EPEVTQTPSHQVTQMGQEVILRCVPISNHLYFYWYRQILGQKVEFLVSFYNNEISEKSEIFDDQFSVERPDGSNFTLKIRSTKLEDSAMYFCASLPPGLAAYEQYFGPGTRLTVT.

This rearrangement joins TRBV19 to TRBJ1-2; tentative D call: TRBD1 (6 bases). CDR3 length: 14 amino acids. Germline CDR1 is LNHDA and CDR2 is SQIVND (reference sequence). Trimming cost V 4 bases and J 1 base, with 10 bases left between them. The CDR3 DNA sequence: TGTGCCAGTAGTACAAGGACAGATAACTATGGCTACACCTTC. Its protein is CASSTRTDNYGYTF.

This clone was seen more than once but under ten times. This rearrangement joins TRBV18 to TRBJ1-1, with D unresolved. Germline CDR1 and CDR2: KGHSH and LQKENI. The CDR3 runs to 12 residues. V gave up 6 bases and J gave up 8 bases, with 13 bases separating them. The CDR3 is CASSAYLGEAFF. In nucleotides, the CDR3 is TGTGCCAGCTCGGCTTATTTGGGGGAAGCTTTCTTT.

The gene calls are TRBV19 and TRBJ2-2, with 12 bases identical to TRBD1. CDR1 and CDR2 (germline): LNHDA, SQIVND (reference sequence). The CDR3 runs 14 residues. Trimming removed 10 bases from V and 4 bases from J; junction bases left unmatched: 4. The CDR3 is CATGTGGLTGELFF. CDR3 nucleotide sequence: TGTGCCACCGGGACAGGGGGCCTCACCGGGGAGCTGTTTTTT.

In DNA, the CDR3 is TGTGCCAGCAGCTTAATGCCAGATCAGCCCCAGCATTTT. It encodes CASSLMPDQPQHF. The rearrangement joins TRBV7-3 to TRBJ1-5; unclear D gene. The V end lost 1 base, the J end lost 5 bases, and 6 bases lay between the germline ends. This CDR3 has 13 residues. Per the germline V gene, CDR1 is SGHTA and CDR2 is FQGTGA.

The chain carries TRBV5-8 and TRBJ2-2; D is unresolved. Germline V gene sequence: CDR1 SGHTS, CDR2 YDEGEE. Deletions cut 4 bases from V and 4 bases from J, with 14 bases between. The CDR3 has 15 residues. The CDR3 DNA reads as TGTGCCAGCAGCCCAATTGTATGGAGCACCGGGGAGCTGTTTTTT. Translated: CASSPIVWSTGELFF.

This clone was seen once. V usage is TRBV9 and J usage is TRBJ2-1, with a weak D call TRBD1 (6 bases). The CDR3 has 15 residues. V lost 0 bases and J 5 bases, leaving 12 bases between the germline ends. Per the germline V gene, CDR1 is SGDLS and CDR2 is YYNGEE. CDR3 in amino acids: CASSVEFTGNNEQFF. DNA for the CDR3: TGTGCCAGCAGCGTAGAGTTTACAGGGAACAATGAGCAGTTCTTC.

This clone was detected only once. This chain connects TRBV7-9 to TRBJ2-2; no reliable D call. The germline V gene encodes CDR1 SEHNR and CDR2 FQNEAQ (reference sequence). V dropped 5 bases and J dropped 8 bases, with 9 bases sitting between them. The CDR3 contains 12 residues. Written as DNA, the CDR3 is TGTGCCAGCAGCGGTTTATCTGGGGAGCTGTTTTTT. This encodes CASSGLSGELFF.

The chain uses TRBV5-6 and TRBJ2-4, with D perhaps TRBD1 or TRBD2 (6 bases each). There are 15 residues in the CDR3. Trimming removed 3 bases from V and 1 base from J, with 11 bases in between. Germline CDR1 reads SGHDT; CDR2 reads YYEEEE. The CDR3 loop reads CASSSWGAAKNIQYF. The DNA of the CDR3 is TGTGCCAGCAGCTCATGGGGGGCTGCCAAAAACATTCAGTACTTC.

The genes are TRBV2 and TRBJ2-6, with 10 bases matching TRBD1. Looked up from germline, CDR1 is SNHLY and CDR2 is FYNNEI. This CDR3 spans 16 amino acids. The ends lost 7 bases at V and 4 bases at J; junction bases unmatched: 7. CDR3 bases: TGTGCCAGCACCAGGGACAGGGGTTCCGGGGCCAACGTCCTGACTTTC. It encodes CASTRDRGSGANVLTF. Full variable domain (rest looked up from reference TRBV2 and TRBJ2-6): EPEVTQTPSHQVTQMGQEVILRCVPISNHLYFYWYRQILGQKVEFLVSFYNNEISEKSEIFDDQFSVERPDGSNFTLKIRSTKLEDSAMYFCASTRDRGSGANVLTFGAGSRLTVL.